This passage covers 15 T cell receptor beta chains from one sample sequenced in a study of memory CD4+ T cells and cytomegalovirus serostatus. The method was immunoSEQ multiplex PCR; TCRdb's version includes in-frame clones alone and lacks a portion of them. The table lists about 46,000 clones, 77% of them singletons. The sort gate was single viable CD3+CD4+CD8-CD45RO+ cells for memory CD4+ T cells. Input material: memory CD4+ T cells from blood. The receptors were sampled from an adult in good health and CMV-seronegative.

This clone came up a few times. The chain combines TRBV29-1 with TRBJ1-4; D gene ambiguous. V lost 7 bases, J lost 6 bases, and 18 bases lay in between. Germline V gene sequence: CDR1 SQVTM, CDR2 ANQGSEA. The CDR3 contains 14 residues. The chain's CDR3 is CSAGPARVYEKLFF. As DNA, the CDR3 is TGCAGCGCCGGGCCCGCTAGGGTTTATGAAAAACTGTTTTTT.

This clone was observed a single time. The V gene is TRBV5-6, the J gene TRBJ1-6; 7 nucleotides agree with TRBD1. Losses at the gene ends were 1 base for V and 7 bases for J; bases not matched to a gene: 8. In germline, CDR1 is SGHDT, CDR2 YYEEEE. The CDR3 is 16 residues long. The CDR3 spells CASSLLLGTANSPLHF. In nucleotides, the CDR3 is TGTGCCAGCAGCTTGCTACTCGGGACAGCAAATTCACCCCTCCACTTT.

V gene TRBV6-5 combines with J gene TRBJ2-3, with 9 positions matching TRBD2. J gave up 4 bases and V 0 bases, and 5 bases lay outside the gene matches. From germline, CDR1 is MNHEY and CDR2 SVGAGI. The CDR3 spans 16 residues. DNA of the CDR3: TGTGCCAGCAGTTACTCCCGGACTAGCGAGGCAGATACGCAGTATTTT. Amino acid sequence: CASSYSRTSEADTQYF.

This chain uses TRBV9 with TRBJ2-1; D is perhaps TRBD1 (5 bases). Germline V lookup: CDR1 SGDLS, CDR2 YYNGEE. This CDR3 comprises 17 residues. V gave up 0 bases and J gave up 0 bases, with 13 bases separating them. For the CDR3, the DNA is TGTGCCAGCAGCGTAGAAGGCAGGGCAACCTCCTACAATGAGCAGTTCTTC. Its translation is CASSVEGRATSYNEQFF.

This chain uses TRBV4-2 with TRBJ1-2, with TRBD1 identical over 9 bases. Unmatched junction bases numbered 5, after V lost 2 bases and J lost 4 bases. Germline values: CDR1 LGHNA, CDR2 YNFKEQ. The CDR3 spans 15 residues. This CDR3 reads CASSQPGQGPYGYTF. The CDR3 DNA reads as TGTGCCAGCAGCCAACCCGGACAGGGGCCCTATGGCTACACCTTC.

The chain employs TRBV28 and TRBJ2-4; D gene unclear. The CDR3 is 11 residues long. The germline CDR1 and CDR2 sequences are MDHEN and SYDVKM. The ends were cut back, 7 bases at V and 7 bases at J, with 8 bases in the middle. CDR3 nucleotide sequence: TGTGCCAGCAAAGATGGGAACATTCAGTACTTC. Its protein is CASKDGNIQYF.

The J gene is TRBJ1-2, the V gene TRBV14; the D gene is possibly TRBD1 (5 bases). This CDR3 comprises 16 residues. V was cut by 0 bases and J by 4 bases, with 15 bases left in between. From germline, CDR1 is SGHDN and CDR2 FVKESK. The DNA for the CDR3 is TGTGCCAGCAGCCAAGATCACAGGCCCCGGGGCTATGGCTACACCTTC. It specifies CASSQDHRPRGYGYTF.

CDR3 in amino acids: CAISEGTGNYGYTF. As DNA, the CDR3 is TGTGCCATCAGTGAGGGGACAGGGAACTATGGCTACACCTTC. The chain carries TRBV10-3 and TRBJ1-2; 9 positions agree with TRBD1. V dropped 2 bases and J dropped 2; count of bases not matched to a gene: 0. CDR3 size: 14 residues. From germline, CDR1 is ENHRY and CDR2 SYGVKD.

Points on this clone: Germline is not matched at one junction end, which may reflect a read error. The rearrangement uses TRBV5-4 and TRBJ2-3; TRBD2 matches 9 bases. CDR1 is SGHNT and CDR2 is YYREEE in the germline V gene (reference sequence). There are 16 residues in the CDR3. The CDR3 coding sequence is TGTGCCAGCAGGTTGGCTAGCGGGGCCCTCACAGATACGCAGTATTTT. It is translated as CASRLASGALTDTQYF.

Note on this clone: This sample also contains other DNA sequences that code for the same CDR3. The chain joins TRBV27 to TRBJ1-4, with D unresolved. The germline CDR1 and CDR2 sequences are MNHEY and SMNVEV (reference sequence). V was cut by 6 bases and J by 7 bases, with 6 bases left in between. The CDR3 loop spans 11 amino acids. The CDR3, as DNA: TGTGCCAGCAGGACCGGTGAAAAACTGTTTTTT. This codes for CASRTGEKLFF.

The chain combines TRBV29-1 with TRBJ2-3; D ambiguous. Germline assignment: CDR1 SQVTM and CDR2 ANQGSEA. Trimming cost V 7 bases and J 1 base, with 9 bases left between them. This CDR3 has 12 amino acids. This CDR3 is CSADLGTDTQYF. In DNA form, the CDR3 reads TGCAGCGCAGATTTGGGCACAGATACGCAGTATTTT.

Only one count was recorded for this clone. This rearrangement joins TRBV30 to TRBJ1-2; no clear D gene. The CDR3 is 13 amino acids. Trimming stripped 1 base from V and 4 bases from J, with 10 bases between. CDR1 is GTSNPN, CDR2 SVGIG, per germline (reference sequence). The CDR3 sequence is CAWSGVQLYGYTF. The CDR3 bases are TGTGCCTGGAGTGGCGTACAGCTCTATGGCTACACCTTC.

The V call is TRBV7-6, the J call TRBJ1-4; a weak D match, TRBD1 (6 bases). The CDR3 length is 16 residues. Between the trimmed V and J ends, which lost 6 bases and 3 bases, there was a span of 17 bases. In germline, CDR1 is SGHVS, CDR2 FNYEAQ. CDR3 coding DNA: TGTGCCAGCAGTCCTTCTACAGGGACGGCTAATGAAAAACTGTTTTTT. It encodes CASSPSTGTANEKLFF.

V is TRBV5-4 and J is TRBJ1-6; D unclear. The V gene lost 4 bases and the J gene lost 10 bases, with 15 bases spanning the gap. The length of the CDR3 is 14 residues. Germline V CDR1 and CDR2: SGHNT, YYREEE (reference sequence). This CDR3 reads CASSPTRTGSPLHF. In nucleotides, the CDR3 is TGTGCCAGCAGCCCAACTCGAACGGGATCACCCCTCCACTTT.

J is TRBJ2-3 and V is TRBV15; D might be TRBD1 or TRBD2, each matching 5 bases. V lost 0 bases and J 6 bases, leaving 7 bases between the germline ends. The CDR3 spans 13 residues. In germline, CDR1 is LNHNV, CDR2 YYDKDF (reference sequence). The CDR3 region has the DNA TGTGCCACCAGCAGAGAGGGACGGGATACGCAGTATTTT. Amino acid sequence: CATSREGRDTQYF.